A single sample gave rise to the 13 T cell receptor beta chains below, sequenced in a study of T cell clonality in common variable immunodeficiency. Study-level findings and limits: In common variable immunodeficiency, TCR beta chains reportedly carried fewer deletions and N-nucleotide insertions.

Assay used: immunoSEQ multiplex PCR; TCRdb lists only in-frame clones, some missing. The sample shows more than 13,000 clones, no singletons; the ten largest hold over 8%. Their target antigens are unknown. Material for sequencing was peripheral blood mononuclear cells. The receptors were gathered from a human donor with common variable immunodeficiency.

This clone was observed a few times. With the read ending 3 residues before the CDR3 end, the germline J gene is used to fill in that end. V and J are TRBV19 and TRBJ2-2; weak D call: TRBD1 (6 bases). The germline V gene has CDR1 LNHDA and CDR2 SQIVND (reference sequence). The CDR3 spans 16 residues. V was clipped by 3 bases and J by 2 bases, with 13 bases between them. The CDR3: CASSIRDTPNTGELFF. The CDR3 bases that were read are TGTGCCAGTAGTATCCGGGACACCCCAAACACCGGGGAG. Full variable domain (missing parts from reference TRBV19 and TRBJ2-2): DGGITQSPKYLFRKEGQNVTLSCEQNLNHDAMYWYRQDPGQGLRLIYYSQIVNDFQKGDIAEGYSVSREKKESFPLTVTSAQKNPTAFYLCASSIRDTPNTGELFFGEGSRLTVL.

This clone was detected a few times. Coverage ceases 3 residues before the CDR3 finishes, and the germline J gene fills in the end. The chain links TRBV7-9 to TRBJ1-2; 10 bases agree with TRBD1. The germline V gene has CDR1 SEHNR and CDR2 FQNEAQ (reference sequence). CDR3 size: 11 residues. The CDR3 DNA, read in part, is TGTGCCAGCAGCCCGGACAGGGGG. It is translated as CASSPDRG. The whole CDR3 region reads CASSPDRGYTF.

In the case of this clone: Sequencing ends 3 residues short of the CDR3 end; the germline J gene provides the rest. This rearrangement joins TRBV7-8 to TRBJ1-5; D is uncertain. CDR1 SGHVS and CDR2 FQNEAQ come from the germline V gene. The CDR3 runs to 16 residues. V was clipped by 5 bases and J by 1 base, with 15 bases between them. The CDR3 sequence: CASSARGQQSNQPQHF. The sequenced CDR3 bases are TGTGCCAGCAGCGCCCGCGGGCAGCAGAGCAATCAGCCC.

Remarks on this clone: The germline gene is not matched at one end of the junction; a read error may be the cause. The DNA ends 3 residues before the CDR3 does, and the rest of the CDR3 is filled in from the germline J gene. The sample carries other DNA sequences with the same CDR3. The J gene is TRBJ1-3, the V gene TRBV18, with 8 bases fitting TRBD1. CDR1 is KGHSH and CDR2 is LQKENI in the germline V gene. The CDR3 runs 14 residues. The CDR3 DNA, read in part, is TGTGCCAGCTCGCCACAGGGGGCTGGAAACACC. The encoded protein is CASSPQGAGNT. The complete CDR3 protein is CASSPQGAGNTIYF.

As to this clone: The read comes to an end 3 residues before the CDR3 does, leaving the germline J gene to fill in the end. The rearrangement uses TRBV19 and TRBJ1-2, with a weak D call TRBD1 (5 bases). Germline loops: CDR1 LNHDA, CDR2 SQIVND (reference sequence). V was trimmed by 7 bases and J by 4 bases, leaving 19 bases between them. The CDR3 has 15 amino acids. CDR3 DNA (partial): TGTGCCAGTAAATCCCAGGGATCACCGGCCTATGGC. As protein: CASKSQGSPAYG. The full CDR3 protein is CASKSQGSPAYGYTF. The variable domain in full, with the rest retrieved from reference TRBV19 and TRBJ1-2, is DGGITQSPKYLFRKEGQNVTLSCEQNLNHDAMYWYRQDPGQGLRLIYYSQIVNDFQKGDIAEGYSVSREKKESFPLTVTSAQKNPTAFYLCASKSQGSPAYGYTFGSGTRLTVV.

The table lists this clone with a few counts. Read coverage stops 3 residues before the CDR3 terminus; the germline J gene supplies the remainder. V and J are TRBV19 and TRBJ2-7; the match to TRBD2 covers 7 bases. This CDR3 is 13 amino acids long. Germline CDR1 LNHDA, CDR2 SQIVND (reference sequence). V trimming: 4 bases; J trimming: 6 bases; junction bases outside the gene matches: 6. This CDR3 reads CASSSSGVIEQYF. CDR3 DNA, as far as it was read: TGTGCCAGTAGTAGCAGCGGGGTTATCGAG.

On this clone: The read halts 3 residues ahead of the CDR3 end, with the missing end drawn from the germline J gene. The chain uses TRBV7-6 and TRBJ2-5; D not resolved. Germline CDR1 SGHVS, CDR2 FNYEAQ. The CDR3 spans 13 residues. The V end was cut by 0 bases, the J end by 1 base, with 3 bases between. The CDR3: CASSLARQETQYF. CDR3 bases read: TGTGCCAGCAGCTTAGCGCGCCAAGAGACC. Supplemented by reference TRBV7-6 and TRBJ2-5, the full variable domain reads GAGVSQSPRYKVTKRGQDVALRCDPISGHVSLYWYRQALGQGPEFLTYFNYEAQQDKSGLPNDRFSAERPEGSISTLTIQRTEQRDSAMYRCASSLARQETQYFGPGTRLLVL.

In its sample, this clone ranks as medium-sized. The read finishes 3 residues shy of the CDR3 end, and the germline J gene is used to complete it. The chain links TRBV7-2 to TRBJ1-1; perhaps TRBD1 as D (5 bases). CDR3 size: 12 residues. V was trimmed by 5 bases and J by 6 bases, leaving 10 bases between them. Germline values: CDR1 SGHTA, CDR2 FQGNSA. Incomplete CDR3 DNA: TGTGCCAGCAGCGCCGACAGTGCTGAA. The encoded protein is CASSADSAE. The CDR3 in its entirety is CASSADSAEAFF.

This clone appeared a few times. The read comes to an end 3 residues before the CDR3 does, leaving the germline J gene to fill in the end. The chain uses TRBV19 and TRBJ1-5; perhaps TRBD1 as D (6 bases). The CDR3 has 16 residues. Germline V gene sequence: CDR1 LNHDA, CDR2 SQIVND (reference sequence). V was cut by 10 bases and J by 4 bases, with 23 bases left in between. The sequenced part of the CDR3 DNA is TGTGCCACCCTAAAGGCGGGGGCAAGAGTGAATCAGCCC. Encoded protein: CATLKAGARVNQP. The CDR3 reads in full as CATLKAGARVNQPQHF.

The sample holds a few counts of this clone. The sequence runs out 3 residues before the end of the CDR3; the remainder is reconstructed from the germline J gene. The rearrangement uses TRBV7-8 and TRBJ2-7, with TRBD1 matching 9 bases. The germline gives CDR1 SGHVS, CDR2 FQNEAQ. This CDR3 spans 15 amino acids. J lost 3 bases, V lost 4 bases, and 7 bases had no gene match. The CDR3 here is CASSSTGGSLYEQYF. The CDR3 bases that were read are TGTGCCAGCAGCTCAACAGGGGGCTCTCTCTACGAG.

As to this clone: The read falls 3 residues short of the CDR3 end, and the missing part is taken from the germline J gene. The chain couples TRBV2 to TRBJ1-1; tentative D call: TRBD1 (5 bases). This CDR3 spans 13 amino acids. Looked up from germline, CDR1 is SNHLY and CDR2 is FYNNEI. Trimming left V 10 bases short and J 0 bases short, with 12 bases between. This CDR3 is CATADTVNTEAFF. Incomplete CDR3 DNA: TGTGCCACCGCGGACACCGTGAACACTGAA.

About this clone itself: Sequencing ends 3 residues short of the CDR3 end; the germline J gene provides the rest. V is TRBV18 and J is TRBJ1-2; weak D call: TRBD1 (6 bases). Germline CDR1 is KGHSH and CDR2 is LQKENI. This CDR3 is 18 amino acids long. CDR3 protein: CASSPLLDSFGPYEGYTF. CDR3 DNA, as far as it was read: TGTGCCAGCTCACCCCTTCTGGACAGCTTTGGCCCCTATGAGGGC.

There are a few counts of this clone. The read ends 3 residues early relative to the CDR3; the germline J gene fills the gap. The chain uses TRBV30 and TRBJ2-6; D gene ambiguous. The V end lost 1 base, the J end lost 2 bases, and 9 bases lay between the germline ends. From germline, CDR1 is GTSNPN and CDR2 SVGIG (reference sequence). This CDR3 has 15 residues. The CDR3 protein is CAWSAMGAGANVLTF. CDR3 DNA, as far as it was read: TGTGCCTGGAGTGCTATGGGCGCTGGGGCCAACGTC. The variable domain in full, with the rest retrieved from reference TRBV30 and TRBJ2-6, is SQTIHQWPATLVQPVGSPLSLECTVEGTSNPNLYWYRQAAGRGLQLLFYSVGIGQISSEVPQNLSASRPQDRQFILSSKKLLLSDSGFYLCAWSAMGAGANVLTFGAGSRLTVL.